Below, 30 T cell receptor beta chains from the same sample are listed, as sequenced in a study of blood T cell repertoires in COVID-19. Generated by immunoSEQ multiplex PCR, the TCRdb table keeps only in-frame clones and is missing some. The profile shows more than 80,000 clones, about 79% of them singletons. Sequenced sample: peripheral blood. These receptors were taken from an elderly man with COVID-19, enrolled during active disease.

This clone appeared a few times. The chain carries TRBV6-5 and TRBJ1-2; 7 positions agree with TRBD1. The CDR3 has 16 amino acids. Trimming at V came to 0 bases and at J to 0 bases, leaving 4 bases not matched to a gene. Germline V lookup: CDR1 MNHEY, CDR2 SVGAGI. DNA for the CDR3: TGTGCCAGCAGTTACTCGTCAGGGGGGTCTAACTATGGCTACACCTTC. This codes for CASSYSSGGSNYGYTF.

The rearrangement uses TRBV11-2 and TRBJ2-2; D is perhaps TRBD2 (6 bases). The germline V gene encodes CDR1 SGHAT and CDR2 FQNNGV. Trimming removed 5 bases from V and 4 bases from J, with 17 bases in between. This CDR3 is built from 16 residues. This CDR3 is CASSANIMGGTGELFF. The CDR3 DNA reads as TGTGCCAGCAGCGCCAACATCATGGGGGGCACCGGGGAGCTGTTTTTT. Variable domain in full (rest from reference TRBV11-2 and TRBJ2-2): EAGVAQSPRYKIIEKRQSVAFWCNPISGHATLYWYQQILGQGPKLLIQFQNNGVVDDSQLPKDRFSAERLKGVDSTLKIQPAKLEDSAVYLCASSANIMGGTGELFFGEGSRLTVL.

The gene calls are TRBV6-5 and TRBJ2-5; a weak D match, TRBD1 (6 bases). CDR3 length: 13 residues. Germline CDR1 reads MNHEY; CDR2 reads SVGAGI. V was pared by 2 bases and J by 5 bases, with 9 bases between. Here the CDR3 DNA reads TGTGCCAGCAGTTACGGGGGCCACGAGACCCAGTACTTC. Protein sequence: CASSYGGHETQYF.

The CDR3 loop reads CASSPAIDRPEAIISPLHF. The DNA for the CDR3 is TGTGCCAGCAGCCCCGCTATTGACAGGCCCGAGGCTATAATTTCACCCCTCCACTTT. The rearrangement uses TRBV5-5 and TRBJ1-6, with a tentative D call TRBD1 (6 bases). Deletions cut 4 bases from V and 9 bases from J, with 29 bases between. This CDR3 contains 19 residues. Germline V gene data show CDR1 as SGHKS and CDR2 as YYEKEE (reference sequence).

This chain links TRBV6-4 with TRBJ2-7; D is ambiguous. This CDR3 spans 15 amino acids. Between the trimmed V and J ends, which lost 0 bases and 4 bases, there was a span of 13 bases. The germline gives CDR1 MRHNA, CDR2 SNTAGT. The CDR3 loop is CASSDSRGQAYEQYF. The CDR3 DNA sequence: TGTGCCAGCAGTGACTCACGTGGGCAGGCTTACGAGCAGTACTTC.

This clone occurred once. CDR3 sequence (DNA): TGTGCCAGCAGCCCCGGGACTCCGAACACCGGGGAGCTGTTTTTT. Protein product: CASSPGTPNTGELFF. J is TRBJ2-2 and V is TRBV27, with a possible D match to TRBD2 (6 bases). The germline V and J ends were trimmed by 6 bases and 0 bases, with 11 bases remaining between them. CDR3 length equals 15 residues. The germline V gene encodes CDR1 MNHEY and CDR2 SMNVEV (reference sequence).

The chain links TRBV5-4 to TRBJ1-1; D remains unclear. The ends were cut back, 4 bases at V and 2 bases at J, with 15 bases in the middle. The CDR3 is 15 amino acids. CDR1 and CDR2 (germline): SGHNT, YYREEE (reference sequence). The CDR3 loop reads CASSRAGNLNTEAFF. The CDR3 DNA follows: TGTGCCAGCAGCCGGGCCGGGAACCTTAACACTGAAGCTTTCTTT. Variable domain in full (rest from reference TRBV5-4 and TRBJ1-1): ETGVTQSPTHLIKTRGQQVTLRCSSQSGHNTVSWYQQALGQGPQFIFQYYREEENGRGNFPPRFSGLQFPNYSSELNVNALELDDSALYLCASSRAGNLNTEAFFGQGTRLTVV.

This clone was observed once. This sequence joins TRBV9 and TRBJ2-1; D possibly corresponds to TRBD2 (5 bases). CDR1 and CDR2 (germline): SGDLS, YYNGEE. The CDR3 spans 15 residues. Trimming shortened V by 0 bases and J by 5 bases, and 12 bases separated the two germline ends. The CDR3, as DNA: TGTGCCAGCAGCGTAGGCCGGGCCGGGGACAATGAGCAGTTCTTC. This sequence encodes CASSVGRAGDNEQFF.

J is TRBJ1-4 and V is TRBV3-1 (or the pseudogene TRBV3-2), with TRBD1 matching over 9 bases. This CDR3 spans 16 amino acids. V lost 2 bases, J lost 8 bases, and 9 bases stayed unmatched. The V gene's germline CDR1 is LGHDT and CDR2 YNNKEL (reference sequence). The CDR3 DNA sequence: TGTGCCAGCAGCCAAAAGACAGGGGGGGACGGCGAAAAACTGTTTTTT. It yields the protein CASSQKTGGDGEKLFF.

This clone appeared a single time. CDR3 loop: CASSRGLGIQYF. CDR3 DNA sequence: TGTGCCAGCAGCAGGGGCCTGGGCATTCAGTACTTC. V usage is TRBV6-6 and J usage is TRBJ2-4; D is possibly TRBD1 (6 bases). The CDR3 consists of 12 residues. Trimming pared 6 bases from V and 9 bases from J, leaving 12 bases between. The germline V gene has CDR1 MNHNY and CDR2 SVGAGI (reference sequence).

The chain joins TRBV4-1 to TRBJ2-4; perhaps TRBD1 as D (5 bases). V lost 4 bases and J 13 bases, leaving 23 bases between the germline ends. CDR1 and CDR2 (germline): MGHRA, YSYEKL. There are 15 residues in the CDR3. CDR3 in amino acids: CASSPREQAAAAQYF. The CDR3 DNA is TGCGCCAGCAGCCCCCGAGAACAGGCGGCAGCCGCCCAGTACTTC.

The chain links TRBV18 to TRBJ2-5; perhaps TRBD2 as D (5 bases). Trimming removed 0 bases at V and 5 bases at J, with 10 bases between. There are 14 residues in the CDR3. Germline V gene data show CDR1 as KGHSH and CDR2 as LQKENI. The CDR3, as DNA: TGTGCCAGCTCACCACCTGGACTTCTGGAGACCCAGTACTTC. Its translation: CASSPPGLLETQYF.

This rearrangement joins TRBV6-5 to TRBJ2-5, with TRBD1 identical over 12 bases. J gave up 5 bases and V 6 bases, and 7 bases lay outside the gene matches. The germline CDR1 and CDR2 sequences are MNHEY and SVGAGI. The CDR3 contains 15 residues. CDR3 in DNA: TGTGCCAGCAGCCCCGGGACAGGGGGCGTCGAGACCCAGTACTTC. This gives the protein CASSPGTGGVETQYF.

This clone was picked up one time. CDR3 nucleotide sequence: TGTGCCAGCAGTCCCCCCAGGGAGCTGTTTTTT. It yields the protein CASSPPRELFF. The chain is built from TRBV27 and TRBJ2-2, with unresolved D. Germline values: CDR1 MNHEY, CDR2 SMNVEV (reference sequence). The ends were cut back, 5 bases at V and 9 bases at J, with 7 bases in the middle. The CDR3 runs 11 residues.

This rearrangement joins TRBV9 to TRBJ2-7; 8 bases match TRBD1. Germline CDR1 reads SGDLS; CDR2 reads YYNGEE. The CDR3 extends over 15 amino acids. Trimming removed 0 bases from V and 3 bases from J; junction bases left unmatched: 5. The CDR3 DNA is TGTGCCAGCAGCGTAGATCAGGGGGCGAGCTACGAGCAGTACTTC. This sequence encodes CASSVDQGASYEQYF.

This chain uses TRBV28 with TRBJ1-6, with 8 bases identical to TRBD1. The V and J ends lost 4 bases and 15 bases, in that order; junction bases with no gene match: 11. The CDR3 covers 14 residues. CDR1 is MDHEN, CDR2 SYDVKM, per germline. The CDR3 nucleotides read TGTGCCAGCAGTTCTCGGACAGGGAATGAGGTCCTCCACTTT. It yields the protein CASSSRTGNEVLHF.

The genes are TRBV11-2 and TRBJ2-1; D is perhaps TRBD1 (5 bases). The germline V gene encodes CDR1 SGHAT and CDR2 FQNNGV. Trimming took 1 base from V and 8 from J, leaving 15 bases between them. The CDR3 runs to 15 residues. In DNA form, the CDR3 reads TGTGCCAGCAGCTTAGCTGGCCCGGTAGGGGATGAGCAGTTCTTC. Protein sequence: CASSLAGPVGDEQFF.

This chain links TRBV14 with TRBJ1-1; 7 bases match TRBD1. The germline V gene has CDR1 SGHDN and CDR2 FVKESK. The trim removed 6 bases at V and 4 bases at J, leaving 14 bases unmatched. The CDR3 has 16 amino acids. CDR3 amino acids: CASSKTGRSFSTEAFF. CDR3 coding DNA: TGTGCCAGCAGTAAGACAGGGCGTAGTTTTAGCACTGAAGCTTTCTTT.

This clone appeared a single time. The chain couples TRBV28 to TRBJ1-2; TRBD1 matches at 10 bases. This CDR3 has 14 amino acids. Germline values: CDR1 MDHEN, CDR2 SYDVKM. With V trimmed by 3 bases and J by 5 bases, 3 bases remained unmatched. The CDR3 DNA reads as TGTGCCAGCAGTTTGGGACAGGGGATTTATGGCTACACCTTC. Protein: CASSLGQGIYGYTF.

The chain recombines TRBV5-4 with TRBJ1-2, with 7 nucleotides matching TRBD1. The CDR3 length is 15 residues. Germline lookup yields CDR1 SGHNT and CDR2 YYREEE (reference sequence). The trim removed 4 bases at V and 3 bases at J, leaving 9 bases unmatched. In nucleotides, the CDR3 is TGTGCCAGCAGCAGGTCCGGGACAGCCGACTATGGCTACACCTTC. It is translated as CASSRSGTADYGYTF.

This sequence joins TRBV6-5 and TRBJ1-3; D may be TRBD1 (5 bases). CDR1 is MNHEY and CDR2 is SVGAGI in the germline V gene. This CDR3 is built from 15 residues. The V gene lost 4 bases and the J gene lost 1 base, with 11 bases spanning the gap. The chain's CDR3 is CASSLGVASGNTIYF. The CDR3 bases are TGTGCCAGCAGTTTAGGGGTTGCGTCTGGAAACACCATATATTTT.

The chain has TRBV28 and TRBJ1-2; D is possibly TRBD1 (5 bases). This CDR3 is 21 amino acids long. Germline CDR1 reads MDHEN; CDR2 reads SYDVKM. The V end was cut by 2 bases, the J end by 6 bases, with 34 bases between. CDR3 sequence: CASSLIMNNRPGTQVRNGYTF. The DNA of the CDR3 is TGTGCCAGCAGTTTAATAATGAATAATCGGCCCGGGACTCAGGTCCGGAATGGCTACACCTTC.

This chain uses TRBV4-1 with TRBJ2-3; 8 nucleotides agree with TRBD2. Germline V gene lookup returns CDR1 MGHRA and CDR2 YSYEKL. V was pared by 0 bases and J by 0 bases, with 5 bases of the junction left unmatched. The CDR3 covers 17 residues. CDR3 loop: CASSQELGTRSTDTQYF. The CDR3 nucleotides are TGCGCCAGCAGCCAAGAGTTAGGGACTAGGAGCACAGATACGCAGTATTTT.

The chain couples TRBV2 to TRBJ2-7; D gene unclear. From germline, CDR1 is SNHLY and CDR2 FYNNEI. The CDR3 runs to 14 residues. Trimming shortened V by 7 bases and J by 0 bases, and 13 bases separated the two germline ends. The CDR3 loop reads CASITQDTSYEQYF. The DNA of the CDR3 is TGTGCCAGCATTACTCAGGATACCTCCTACGAGCAGTACTTC.

The chain joins TRBV5-1 to TRBJ2-5, with 8 bases fitting TRBD1. J lost 2 bases, V lost 1 base, and 4 bases had no gene match. Germline V gives CDR1 SGHRS, CDR2 YFSETQ. There are 15 residues in the CDR3. CDR3 region: CASSLSHRGQETQYF. The CDR3 nucleotides read TGCGCCAGCAGCTTGTCGCACAGGGGGCAAGAGACCCAGTACTTC.

The J gene is TRBJ1-1, the V gene TRBV2; a possible D gene is TRBD1 (6 bases). This CDR3 contains 15 residues. V shed 6 bases and J shed 0 bases, with 14 bases lying between them. The germline V gene has CDR1 SNHLY and CDR2 FYNNEI. The CDR3 loop reads CASRFRGLMNTEAFF. CDR3 sequence (DNA): TGTGCCAGCAGATTCAGGGGCCTCATGAACACTGAAGCTTTCTTT. The full variable domain, with the rest looked up from reference TRBV2 and TRBJ1-1, is EPEVTQTPSHQVTQMGQEVILRCVPISNHLYFYWYRQILGQKVEFLVSFYNNEISEKSEIFDDQFSVERPDGSNFTLKIRSTKLEDSAMYFCASRFRGLMNTEAFFGQGTRLTVV.

This clone was recorded only once. The rearrangement uses TRBV7-2 and TRBJ1-4; D may be TRBD1 (6 bases). V lost 5 bases and J lost 0, with 13 bases in between. The germline V gene encodes CDR1 SGHTA and CDR2 FQGNSA. The CDR3 is 16 residues long. The CDR3: CASSGRTAATNEKLFF. CDR3 coding DNA: TGTGCCAGCAGCGGTCGGACAGCTGCAACTAATGAAAAACTGTTTTTT.

In DNA, the CDR3 is TGTGCCACCAGCAGGACAGGGAACACTGAAGCTTTCTTT. Translated, it gives CATSRTGNTEAFF. V is TRBV15 and J is TRBJ1-1, with a possible D match to TRBD1 (6 bases). This CDR3 spans 13 amino acids. Trimming removed 3 bases at V and 1 base at J, with 6 bases between. Per the germline V gene, CDR1 is LNHNV and CDR2 is YYDKDF (reference sequence).

This CDR3 reads CASSLGDEQFF. CDR3 bases: TGTGCCAGCAGCCTAGGGGATGAGCAGTTCTTC. V gene TRBV12-3 or TRBV12-4 combines with J gene TRBJ2-1; D may be TRBD1 (5 bases). The germline V and J ends were trimmed by 6 bases and 8 bases, with 8 bases remaining between them. The CDR3 contains 11 residues.

The V and J genes are TRBV18 and TRBJ1-2; 8 nucleotides line up with TRBD1. The CDR3 is 13 amino acids. J was trimmed by 10 bases and V by 3 bases; bases with no gene match: 7. Looked up from germline, CDR1 is KGHSH and CDR2 is LQKENI. The DNA of the CDR3 is TGTGCCAGCTCACCGTCGGACAGGGAGGCCTACACCTTC. Translation: CASSPSDREAYTF.